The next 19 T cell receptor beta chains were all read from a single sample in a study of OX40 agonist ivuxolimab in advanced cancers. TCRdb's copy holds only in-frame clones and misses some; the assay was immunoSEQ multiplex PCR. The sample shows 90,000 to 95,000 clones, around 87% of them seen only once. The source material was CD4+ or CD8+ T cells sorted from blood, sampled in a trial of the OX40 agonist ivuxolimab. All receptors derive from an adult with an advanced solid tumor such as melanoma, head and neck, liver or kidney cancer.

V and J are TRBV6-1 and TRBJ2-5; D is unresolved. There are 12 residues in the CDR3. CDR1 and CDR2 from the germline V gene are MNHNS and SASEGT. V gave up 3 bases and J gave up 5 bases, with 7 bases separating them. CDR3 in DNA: TGTGCCAGCAGTGATTTCGGGGAGACCCAGTACTTC. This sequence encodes CASSDFGETQYF.

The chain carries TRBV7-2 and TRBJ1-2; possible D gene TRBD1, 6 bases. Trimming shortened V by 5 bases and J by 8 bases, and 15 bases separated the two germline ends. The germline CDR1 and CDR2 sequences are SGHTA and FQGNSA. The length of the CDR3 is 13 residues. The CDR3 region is CASSRTEMGGYTF. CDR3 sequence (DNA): TGTGCCAGCAGCCGGACAGAGATGGGAGGCTACACCTTC.

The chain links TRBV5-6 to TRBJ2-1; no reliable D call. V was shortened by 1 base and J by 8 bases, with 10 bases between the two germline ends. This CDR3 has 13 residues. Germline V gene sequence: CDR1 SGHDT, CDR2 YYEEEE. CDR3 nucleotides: TGTGCCAGCAGCTTGACAGCGTTGGATGAGCAGTTCTTC. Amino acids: CASSLTALDEQFF.

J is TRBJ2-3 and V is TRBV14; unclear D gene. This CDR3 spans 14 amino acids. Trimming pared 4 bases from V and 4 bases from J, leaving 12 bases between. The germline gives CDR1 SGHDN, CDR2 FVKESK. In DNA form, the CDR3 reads TGTGCCAGCAGCCCTAGTTTAGGGTCAGATACGCAGTATTTT. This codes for CASSPSLGSDTQYF.

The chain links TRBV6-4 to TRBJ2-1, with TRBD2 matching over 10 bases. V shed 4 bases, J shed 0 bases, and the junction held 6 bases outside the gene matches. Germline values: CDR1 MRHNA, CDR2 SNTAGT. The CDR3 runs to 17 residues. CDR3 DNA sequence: TGTGCCAGCAGTGCGGCTAGCGGGAGTGGCTCCTACAATGAGCAGTTCTTC. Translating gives CASSAASGSGSYNEQFF.

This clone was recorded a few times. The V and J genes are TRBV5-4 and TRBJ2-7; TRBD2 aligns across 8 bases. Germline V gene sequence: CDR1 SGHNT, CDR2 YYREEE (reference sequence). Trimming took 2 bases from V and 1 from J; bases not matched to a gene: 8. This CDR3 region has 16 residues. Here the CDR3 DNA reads TGTGCCAGCAGCTTCGTCTCAGCTAGCGGGTCCTACGAGCAGTACTTC. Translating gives CASSFVSASGSYEQYF.

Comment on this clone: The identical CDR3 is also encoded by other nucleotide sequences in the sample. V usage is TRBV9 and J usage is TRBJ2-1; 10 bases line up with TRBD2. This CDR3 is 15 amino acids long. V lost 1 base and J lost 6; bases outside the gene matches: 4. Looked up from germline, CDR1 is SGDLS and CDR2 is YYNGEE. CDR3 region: CASSVSAGGPNEQFF. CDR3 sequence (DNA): TGTGCCAGCAGCGTATCAGCGGGAGGGCCCAATGAGCAGTTCTTC.

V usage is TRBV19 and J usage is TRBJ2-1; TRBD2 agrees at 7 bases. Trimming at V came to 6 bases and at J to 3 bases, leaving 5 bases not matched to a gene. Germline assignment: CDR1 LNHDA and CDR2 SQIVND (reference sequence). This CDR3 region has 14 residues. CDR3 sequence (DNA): TGTGCCAGTAGCGGGAGGACCTACTACAATGAGCAGTTCTTC. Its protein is CASSGRTYYNEQFF.

In nucleotides, the CDR3 is TGTGCCAGCAGCCAGAGGGGGGGCTATGGCTACACCTTC. It yields the protein CASSQRGGYGYTF. The chain couples TRBV14 to TRBJ1-2, with a weak D call TRBD1 (6 bases). Germline assignment: CDR1 SGHDN and CDR2 FVKESK. V was trimmed by 3 bases and J by 4 bases, leaving 9 bases between them. CDR3 length equals 13 residues.

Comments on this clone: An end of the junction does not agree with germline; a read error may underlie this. For the CDR3, the DNA is TGTGCCAGCAGCCTAGAGGGGGACTGGGGAAGTGAGCAGTTCTTC. Protein product: CASSLEGDWGSEQFF. This sequence joins TRBV11-2 and TRBJ2-1; the D gene could be TRBD1 or TRBD2 (6 bases each). Germline-derived CDR1 and CDR2 are SGHAT and FQNNGV. CDR3 length: 15 amino acids.

CDR3 DNA sequence: TGCAGCGTTGAAGGGGGGCAGCAAGAGACCCAGTACTTC. Translated: CSVEGGQQETQYF. V gene TRBV29-1 combines with J gene TRBJ2-5; TRBD1 is a possible D gene (6 bases). V was shortened by 1 base and J by 2 bases, with 8 bases between the two germline ends. The V gene's germline CDR1 is SQVTM and CDR2 ANQGSEA. CDR3 length: 13 amino acids.

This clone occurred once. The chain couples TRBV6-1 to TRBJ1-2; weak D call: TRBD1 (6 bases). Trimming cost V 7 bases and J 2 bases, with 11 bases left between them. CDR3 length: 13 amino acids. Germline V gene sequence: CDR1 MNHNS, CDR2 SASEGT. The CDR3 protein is CASTLGQNYGYTF. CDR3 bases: TGTGCCAGCACCCTAGGACAGAACTATGGCTACACCTTC.

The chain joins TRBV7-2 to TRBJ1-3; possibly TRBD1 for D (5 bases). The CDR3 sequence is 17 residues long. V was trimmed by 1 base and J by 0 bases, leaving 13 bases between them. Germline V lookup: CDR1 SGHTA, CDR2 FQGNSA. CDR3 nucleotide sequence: TGTGCCAGCAGCTTAGATCCCCCGGGACGCTCTGGAAACACCATATATTTT. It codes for CASSLDPPGRSGNTIYF. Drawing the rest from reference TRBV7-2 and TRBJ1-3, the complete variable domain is GAGVSQSPSNKVTEKGKDVELRCDPISGHTALYWYRQSLGQGLEFLIYFQGNSAPDKSGLPSDRFSAERTGGSVSTLTIQRTQQEDSAVYLCASSLDPPGRSGNTIYFGEGSWLTVV.

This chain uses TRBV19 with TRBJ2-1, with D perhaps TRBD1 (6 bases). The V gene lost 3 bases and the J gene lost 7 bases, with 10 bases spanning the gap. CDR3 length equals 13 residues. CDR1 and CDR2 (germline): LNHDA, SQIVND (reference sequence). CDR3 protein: CASSIEGENEQFF. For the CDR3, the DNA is TGTGCCAGTAGTATCGAGGGGGAAAATGAGCAGTTCTTC.

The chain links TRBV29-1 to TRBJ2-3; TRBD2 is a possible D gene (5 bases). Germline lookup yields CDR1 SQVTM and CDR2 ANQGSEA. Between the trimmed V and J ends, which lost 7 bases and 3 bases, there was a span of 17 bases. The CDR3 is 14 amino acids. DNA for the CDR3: TGCAGCGCCGAGCGGCCAATTGGGACAGATACGCAGTATTTT. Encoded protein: CSAERPIGTDTQYF.

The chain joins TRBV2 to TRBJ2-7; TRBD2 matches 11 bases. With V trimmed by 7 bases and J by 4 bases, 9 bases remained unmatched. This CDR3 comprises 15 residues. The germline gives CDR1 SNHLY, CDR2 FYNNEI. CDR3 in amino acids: CASTEGLAEPYEQYF. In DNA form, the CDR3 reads TGTGCCAGCACCGAGGGACTAGCGGAACCTTACGAGCAGTACTTC.

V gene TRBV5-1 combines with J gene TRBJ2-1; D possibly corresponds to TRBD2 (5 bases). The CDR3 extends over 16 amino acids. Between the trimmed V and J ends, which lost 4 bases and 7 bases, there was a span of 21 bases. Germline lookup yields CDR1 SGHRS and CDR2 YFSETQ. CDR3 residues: CASSPTTTTSGNEQFF. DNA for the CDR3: TGCGCCAGCAGCCCTACTACGACAACGTCGGGGAATGAGCAGTTCTTC.

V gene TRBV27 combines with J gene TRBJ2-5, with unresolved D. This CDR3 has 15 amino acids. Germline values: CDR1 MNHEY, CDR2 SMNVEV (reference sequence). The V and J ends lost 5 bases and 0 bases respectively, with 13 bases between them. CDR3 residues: CASSPRMTYQETQYF. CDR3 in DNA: TGTGCCAGCAGTCCGAGGATGACGTACCAAGAGACCCAGTACTTC.

CDR3: CASSPTRNGEGYGYTF. The CDR3 coding sequence is TGTGCCAGCTCACCCACACGGAACGGGGAAGGTTATGGCTACACCTTC. V is TRBV18 and J is TRBJ1-2; D not resolved. CDR1 is KGHSH, CDR2 LQKENI, per germline. There are 16 residues in the CDR3. Trimming left V 3 bases short and J 5 bases short, with 19 bases between.